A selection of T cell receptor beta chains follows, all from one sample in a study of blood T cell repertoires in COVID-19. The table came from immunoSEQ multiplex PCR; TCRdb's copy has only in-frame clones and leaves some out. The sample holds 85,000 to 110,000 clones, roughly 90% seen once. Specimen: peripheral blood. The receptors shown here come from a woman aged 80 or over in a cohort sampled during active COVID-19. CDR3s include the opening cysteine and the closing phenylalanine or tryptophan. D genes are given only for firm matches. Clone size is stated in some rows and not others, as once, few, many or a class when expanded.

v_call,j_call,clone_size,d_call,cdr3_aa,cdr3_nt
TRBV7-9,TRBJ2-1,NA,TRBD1,CASSSGTGSNEQFF,TGTGCCAGCAGTTCCGGGACAGGGTCGAATGAGCAGTTCTTC
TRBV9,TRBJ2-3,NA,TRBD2,CASSVDSGGQATDTQYF,TGTGCCAGCAGCGTAGACAGCGGGGGGCAAGCCACAGATACGCAGTATTTT
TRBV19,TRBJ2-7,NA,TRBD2,CASRSRLAGDKDEQYF,TGTGCCAGTAGGTCGAGGCTAGCGGGAGATAAAGACGAGCAGTACTTC
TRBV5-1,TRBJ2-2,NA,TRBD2,CASSLGRGLAGTGELFF,TGCGCCAGCAGCTTGGGGCGCGGACTAGCGGGCACCGGGGAGCTGTTTTTT
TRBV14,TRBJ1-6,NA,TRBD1,CASSQVQGADSPLHF,TGTGCCAGCAGCCAAGTTCAGGGGGCAGATTCACCCCTCCACTTT
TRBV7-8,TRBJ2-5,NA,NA,CASSRDSYQETQYF,TGTGCCAGCAGCCGAGACAGCTATCAAGAGACCCAGTACTTC
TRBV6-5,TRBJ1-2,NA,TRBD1,CASRTGQGEAGYTF,TGTGCCAGCAGGACGGGACAGGGGGAGGCTGGCTACACCTTC
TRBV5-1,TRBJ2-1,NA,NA,CASSLVGASSYNEQFF,TGCGCCAGCAGCTTGGTGGGGGCAAGCTCCTACAATGAGCAGTTCTTC
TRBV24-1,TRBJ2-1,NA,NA,CATSGQGTINEQFF,TGTGCCACCAGTGGGCAGGGGACGATCAATGAGCAGTTCTTC
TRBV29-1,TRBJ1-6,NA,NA,CSVALGSSYNSPLHF,TGCAGCGTTGCACTGGGGAGCTCCTATAATTCACCCCTCCACTTT
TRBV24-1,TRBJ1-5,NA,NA,CATSDASGFNQPQHF,TGTGCCACCAGTGATGCTTCCGGGTTCAATCAGCCCCAGCATTTT
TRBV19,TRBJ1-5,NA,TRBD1,CASSFRTGRDQPQHF,TGTGCCAGTAGTTTTAGGACAGGGCGCGATCAGCCCCAGCATTTT
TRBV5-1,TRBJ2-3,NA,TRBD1,CASSFGQGNTDTQYF,TGCGCCAGCAGCTTCGGACAGGGAAACACAGATACGCAGTATTTT
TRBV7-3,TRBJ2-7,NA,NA,CASSQRGSYEQYF,TGTGCCAGCAGCCAACGGGGCTCCTACGAGCAGTACTTC
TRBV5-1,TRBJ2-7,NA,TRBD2,CASSYLPGTTSSYEQYF,TGCGCCAGCAGCTATCTACCCGGGACTACCTCTTCCTACGAGCAGTACTTC
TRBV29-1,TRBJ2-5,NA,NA,CSVLGGAGETQYF,TGCAGCGTCCTAGGGGGGGCGGGAGAGACCCAGTACTTC
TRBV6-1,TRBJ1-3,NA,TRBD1,CASSEVWTGPLSGNTIYF,TGTGCCAGCAGTGAAGTATGGACAGGCCCACTCTCTGGAAACACCATATATTTT
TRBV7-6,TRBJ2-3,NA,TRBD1,CASSFDGTGSTDTQYF,TGTGCCAGCAGCTTCGATGGGACAGGGAGCACAGATACGCAGTATTTT
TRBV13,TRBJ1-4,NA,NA,CASSVRGPNEKLFF,TGTGCCAGCAGCGTCAGGGGCCCGAATGAAAAACTGTTTTTT
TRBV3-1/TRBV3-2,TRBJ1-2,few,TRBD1,CASSQGTGYGYTF,TGTGCCAGCAGCCAAGGGACAGGGTACGGCTACACCTTC
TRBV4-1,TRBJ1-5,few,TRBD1,CASSQGRDRYSNQPQHF,TGCGCCAGCAGCCAAGGACGGGACAGATATAGCAATCAGCCCCAGCATTTT
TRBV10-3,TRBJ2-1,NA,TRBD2,CAISGGADSEQFF,TGTGCCATCAGCGGGGGGGCGGATAGTGAGCAGTTCTTC
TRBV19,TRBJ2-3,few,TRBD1,CASSMDRTRTDTQYF,TGTGCCAGTAGTATGGACAGGACTCGCACAGATACGCAGTATTTT
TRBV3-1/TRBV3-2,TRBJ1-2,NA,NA,CASSQGSTLSYGYTF,TGTGCCAGCAGCCAAGGGAGCACGCTCAGCTATGGCTACACCTTC
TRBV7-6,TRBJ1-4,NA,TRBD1,CASSRGTGLSNEKLFF,TGTGCCAGCAGCCGGGGGACAGGCCTCTCTAATGAAAAACTGTTTTTT